The 23 T cell receptor beta chains listed next were all sequenced from one sample in a study of OX40 agonist ivuxolimab in advanced cancers. The table came from immunoSEQ multiplex PCR; TCRdb's copy has only in-frame clones and leaves some out. The table has 25,000 to 30,000 clones, 80% to 95% seen once; the top ten hold less than 9.5%. The sample in question was CD4+ or CD8+ T cells sorted from blood, obtained in a trial of the OX40 agonist ivuxolimab. These receptors came from an adult with an advanced solid tumor such as melanoma, head and neck, liver or kidney cancer.

J is TRBJ1-2 and V is TRBV6-5; D gene ambiguous. The germline V gene has CDR1 MNHEY and CDR2 SVGAGI. V was trimmed by 5 bases and J by 8 bases, leaving 12 bases between them. The CDR3 contains 12 residues. CDR3 loop: CASSPGVSGYTF. The CDR3 bases are TGTGCCAGCAGTCCCGGGGTATCAGGCTACACCTTC.

The J gene is TRBJ2-7, the V gene TRBV4-1; D gene unclear. This CDR3 comprises 12 residues. Trimming took 0 bases from V and 4 from J, leaving 4 bases between them. CDR1 and CDR2 from the germline V gene are MGHRA and YSYEKL. This CDR3 reads CASSQDGYEQYF. Written as DNA, the CDR3 is TGCGCCAGCAGCCAAGACGGATACGAGCAGTACTTC.

This clone is a singleton in its sample. V and J are TRBV19 and TRBJ1-2; D may be TRBD1 (5 bases). Trimming cost V 10 bases and J 7 bases, with 16 bases left between them. The germline V gene encodes CDR1 LNHDA and CDR2 SQIVND (reference sequence). CDR3 length equals 12 residues. The CDR3 coding sequence is TGTGCCACTGGGGCGAGGCTCTCTGGCTACACCTTC. Its translation is CATGARLSGYTF.

The V gene is TRBV6-1, the J gene TRBJ1-5; the D gene is possibly TRBD1 (5 bases). V was pared by 6 bases and J by 5 bases, with 14 bases between. CDR1 is MNHNS, CDR2 SASEGT, per germline. The CDR3 has 14 residues. The CDR3 reads CASRPQGLYQPQHF. In DNA form, the CDR3 reads TGTGCCAGCAGGCCCCAGGGATTGTATCAGCCCCAGCATTTT.

J is TRBJ2-7 and V is TRBV4-3, with TRBD1 as a possible D gene (6 bases). Trimming removed 4 bases from V and 3 bases from J, with 16 bases in between. CDR3 length: 15 amino acids. Germline V CDR1 and CDR2: LGHNA, YSLEER. In DNA, the CDR3 is TGCGCCAGCAGCCCTTCTAGGGGGTCACTCTACGAGCAGTACTTC. Its translation is CASSPSRGSLYEQYF.

The J gene is TRBJ2-2, the V gene TRBV5-8; 8 bases align to TRBD2. J gave up 1 base and V 4 bases, and 3 bases lay outside the gene matches. Germline CDR1 and CDR2: SGHTS and YDEGEE. This CDR3 is built from 15 residues. The CDR3 loop reads CASSVLAENTGELFF. The DNA of the CDR3 is TGTGCCAGCAGCGTACTAGCGGAGAACACCGGGGAGCTGTTTTTT.

This clone was counted once. The chain couples TRBV27 to TRBJ2-7, with D possibly TRBD1 on 6 matching bases. Germline V CDR1 and CDR2: MNHEY, SMNVEV (reference sequence). V shed 7 bases and J shed 0 bases, with 10 bases lying between them. The CDR3 runs to 13 residues. The CDR3 coding sequence is TGTGCCAGCAAGGCAGGGGCCTCCTACGAGCAGTACTTC. It specifies CASKAGASYEQYF.

The genes are TRBV28 and TRBJ2-4; 7 bases line up with TRBD1. CDR1 and CDR2 (germline): MDHEN, SYDVKM. This CDR3 is built from 14 residues. Losses at the gene ends were 4 bases for V and 2 bases for J; bases not matched to a gene: 2. In DNA form, the CDR3 reads TGTGCCAGCAGTTACAGGGGCCCCAAAAACATTCAGTACTTC. It translates to CASSYRGPKNIQYF.

The chain recombines TRBV19 with TRBJ1-3; 7 bases match TRBD1. The CDR3 totals 15 residues. The germline V gene encodes CDR1 LNHDA and CDR2 SQIVND (reference sequence). J gave up 0 bases and V 3 bases, and 2 bases lay outside the gene matches. This CDR3 reads CASSMGQFSGNTIYF. As DNA, the CDR3 is TGTGCCAGTAGTATGGGACAGTTCTCTGGAAACACCATATATTTT.

This clone occurred once. The chain couples TRBV30 to TRBJ2-7; D is uncertain. Germline V gene lookup returns CDR1 GTSNPN and CDR2 SVGIG (reference sequence). This CDR3 contains 13 residues. Trimming stripped 3 bases from V and 3 bases from J, with 12 bases between. The CDR3 is CAWRGDSRYEQYF. For the CDR3, the DNA is TGTGCCTGGAGGGGTGACTCGCGCTACGAGCAGTACTTC.

V usage is TRBV13 and J usage is TRBJ1-2, with TRBD1 as a possible D gene (6 bases). This CDR3 comprises 13 residues. V shed 5 bases and J shed 4 bases, with 11 bases lying between them. Germline CDR1 PRHDT, CDR2 FYEKMQ (reference sequence). The CDR3: CASSGGRGYGYTF. For the CDR3, the DNA is TGTGCCAGCAGCGGGGGGCGCGGCTATGGCTACACCTTC.

This clone showed up just once. This chain uses TRBV5-1 with TRBJ1-1, with a possible D match to TRBD1 (6 bases). The germline gives CDR1 SGHRS, CDR2 YFSETQ. The CDR3 consists of 14 residues. V lost 7 bases and J 0 bases, leaving 13 bases between the germline ends. The CDR3 nucleotides are TGCGCCAGCTGCGGGGGGCTTATGAACACTGAAGCTTTCTTT. Translation: CASCGGLMNTEAFF.

The chain joins TRBV5-4 to TRBJ1-4, with 9 bases aligning to TRBD1. The CDR3 is 15 residues long. Looked up from germline, CDR1 is SGHNT and CDR2 is YYREEE (reference sequence). V shed 3 bases, J shed 7 bases, and the junction held 7 bases outside the gene matches. CDR3 in amino acids: CASSSLGTGSEKLFF. In DNA, the CDR3 is TGTGCCAGCAGCTCCTTGGGGACAGGGAGTGAAAAACTGTTTTTT. The full variable domain, completed using reference TRBV5-4 and TRBJ1-4, is ETGVTQSPTHLIKTRGQQVTLRCSSQSGHNTVSWYQQALGQGPQFIFQYYREEENGRGNFPPRFSGLQFPNYSSELNVNALELDDSALYLCASSSLGTGSEKLFFGSGTQLSVL.

The chain recombines TRBV14 with TRBJ1-1, with D perhaps matching TRBD1 (6 bases). The CDR3 is 16 amino acids. Trimming removed 0 bases at V and 5 bases at J, with 16 bases between. Germline V gene sequence: CDR1 SGHDN, CDR2 FVKESK. As DNA, the CDR3 is TGTGCCAGCAGCCAAGATTTTTTGGGGGCGGGTACTGAAGCTTTCTTT. Protein product: CASSQDFLGAGTEAFF.

This clone has only one observation. V is TRBV5-8 and J is TRBJ2-7, with 7 nucleotides matching TRBD1. Germline CDR1 is SGHTS and CDR2 is YDEGEE. V lost 4 bases, J lost 2 bases, and 12 bases stayed unmatched. The CDR3 sequence is 16 residues long. CDR3 sequence (DNA): TGTGCCAGCAGCCTACCGGCCGGACAGGCCGCCTACGAGCAGTACTTC. Translating gives CASSLPAGQAAYEQYF.

This chain uses TRBV19 with TRBJ1-5; D remains unclear. The germline CDR1 and CDR2 sequences are LNHDA and SQIVND (reference sequence). The ends were cut back, 1 base at V and 11 bases at J, with 12 bases in the middle. This CDR3 region has 13 residues. DNA for the CDR3: TGTGCCAGTAGTATAGTGCCGCAGTCTTCCCAGCATTTT. It translates to CASSIVPQSSQHF. Combining the CDR3 with reference TRBV19 and TRBJ1-5 gives the whole variable domain DGGITQSPKYLFRKEGQNVTLSCEQNLNHDAMYWYRQDPGQGLRLIYYSQIVNDFQKGDIAEGYSVSREKKESFPLTVTSAQKNPTAFYLCASSIVPQSSQHFGDGTRLSIL.

V and J are TRBV27 and TRBJ2-3; 9 nucleotides align to TRBD2. The trim removed 8 bases at V and 2 bases at J, leaving 8 bases unmatched. CDR3 length equals 15 residues. Germline CDR1 reads MNHEY; CDR2 reads SMNVEV (reference sequence). As DNA, the CDR3 is TGTGCCAGCGCTGATCTAGCGGGAATCACAGATACGCAGTATTTT. Translation: CASADLAGITDTQYF.

This clone was seen just once. This CDR3 reads CASSPEGGNYGYTF. The CDR3 region has the DNA TGTGCCAGCAGCCCCGAGGGCGGAAACTATGGCTACACCTTC. J is TRBJ1-2 and V is TRBV9; no firm D call. The CDR3 runs to 14 residues. V gave up 4 bases and J gave up 2 bases, with 12 bases separating them. The V gene's germline CDR1 is SGDLS and CDR2 YYNGEE.

The chain employs TRBV27 and TRBJ2-3; perhaps TRBD2 as D (5 bases). Germline CDR1 and CDR2: MNHEY and SMNVEV (reference sequence). The CDR3 is 16 residues long. V shed 10 bases and J shed 5 bases, with 25 bases lying between them. The CDR3 sequence is CAISALPRVGGDTQYF. The CDR3 DNA reads TGTGCCATCTCGGCCCTCCCGAGGGTCGGCGGAGATACGCAGTATTTT.

The V call is TRBV6-1, the J call TRBJ1-1; TRBD1 might be the D (6 bases). V was cut by 2 bases and J by 2 bases, with 9 bases left in between. Germline lookup yields CDR1 MNHNS and CDR2 SASEGT. CDR3 length: 14 amino acids. CDR3 sequence reads: CASSERQVNTEAFF. The CDR3 DNA follows: TGTGCCAGCAGTGAAAGACAGGTAAACACTGAAGCTTTCTTT.

This clone was found once. The genes are TRBV5-4 and TRBJ1-2; D remains unclear. The CDR3 contains 14 residues. V lost 0 bases and J 0 bases, leaving 6 bases between the germline ends. Germline assignment: CDR1 SGHNT and CDR2 YYREEE (reference sequence). CDR3 sequence: CASSLDGTNYGYTF. The CDR3 region has the DNA TGTGCCAGCAGCTTGGACGGAACTAACTATGGCTACACCTTC.

The chain uses TRBV7-2 and TRBJ1-6; D might be TRBD1 (6 bases). There are 15 residues in the CDR3. V was cut by 3 bases and J by 8 bases, with 14 bases left in between. Per germline, CDR1 SGHTA and CDR2 FQGNSA. The CDR3 nucleotides read TGTGCCAGCAGCTTCGAGGTCGGGGGGCATTCACCCCTCCACTTT. Translated: CASSFEVGGHSPLHF.

The chain joins TRBV27 to TRBJ2-2; 7 bases are shared with TRBD2. The V segment lost 5 bases and the J segment 2 bases; nucleotides outside the gene matches: 2. CDR3 length: 14 residues. CDR1 and CDR2 (germline): MNHEY, SMNVEV (reference sequence). The CDR3 protein is CASSPGLNTGELFF. CDR3 bases: TGTGCCAGCAGTCCGGGACTAAACACCGGGGAGCTGTTTTTT.